A selection of T cell receptor beta chains follows, all from one sample in a study of vaccination effects on CD4 cells after COVID-19. The antigens of these receptors remain unknown. Sequenced by immunoSEQ multiplex PCR; TCRdb stores in-frame clones only, minus some. The sample lists about 66,000 clones, around 85% occurring once. The sequences come from CD4+ T cells from PBMCs cultured without peptide, collected after COVID-19 vaccination. Source of these receptors: a human donor who received a COVID-19 vaccine. CDR3s include the opening cysteine and the closing phenylalanine or tryptophan. D genes are given only for firm matches. Clone size is not always given. Where it is, it says once, few, many or a class for expanded clones.

D gene,V gene,clone size,J gene,CDR3 DNA,CDR3 protein
TRBD1,TRBV6-5,-,TRBJ1-2,TGTGCCAACCGGGGACAGCTGTCCTATGGCTACACCTTC,CANRGQLSYGYTF
TRBD1,TRBV11-3,-,TRBJ1-2,TGTGCCAGCAGCCACAGGGGTGGGGATGGCTACACCTTC,CASSHRGGDGYTF
-,TRBV29-1,few,TRBJ1-3,TGCAGCGTTAAATCCCTCACCATATATTTT,CSVKSLTIYF
-,TRBV5-5,-,TRBJ1-3,TGTGCCAGCAGCTTGGATCAGGATTTCTCTGGAAACACCATATATTTT,CASSLDQDFSGNTIYF
-,TRBV6-1,-,TRBJ1-1,TGTGCCAGCAGTGAAAAATGGGGCACTGAAGCTTTCTTT,CASSEKWGTEAFF
TRBD2,TRBV24-1,-,TRBJ2-2,TGTGCCACCAGTGTCGCAGGGCGAGCGGGGACGAACACCGGGGAGCTGTTTTTT,CATSVAGRAGTNTGELFF
TRBD1,TRBV19,once,TRBJ2-3,TGTGCCAGTAGTAGGGCCGGGACAGCACTAACAGATACGCAGTATTTT,CASSRAGTALTDTQYF
-,TRBV5-5,-,TRBJ1-1,TGTGCCAGCAGCTTGGAGGCGATAAACACTGAAGCTTTCTTT,CASSLEAINTEAFF
-,TRBV18,-,TRBJ2-2,TGTGCCAGCTCATATTACACCGGGGAGCTGTTTTTT,CASSYYTGELFF
-,TRBV6-5,-,TRBJ1-3,TGTGCCAGCAGGTTAACAGGGTTTGGAAACACCATATATTTT,CASRLTGFGNTIYF
-,TRBV10-3,-,TRBJ1-1,TGTGCCATCAGGGGACAAGACGACAGGTCTAACACTGAAGCTTTCTTT,CAIRGQDDRSNTEAFF
-,TRBV6-2/TRBV6-3,-,TRBJ2-6,TGTGCCAGCAGTTACAGGGGCTCTGGGGCCAACGTCCTGACTTTC,CASSYRGSGANVLTF
TRBD1,TRBV5-1,medium-sized,TRBJ1-2,TGCGCCAGCAGCTTGGGGGACAGTTTGAACTATGGCTACACCTTC,CASSLGDSLNYGYTF
-,TRBV7-2,-,TRBJ2-3,TGTGCCAGCAGCTTAAGCACAGATACGCAGTATTTT,CASSLSTDTQYF
-,TRBV7-9,once,TRBJ2-5,TGTGCCAGCAGCCTCAGGGGTAGCGGGGAGACCCAGTACTTC,CASSLRGSGETQYF
-,TRBV10-2,-,TRBJ2-5,TGCGCCAGCAGTCAGGTGCGGGGGCGAGAGACCCAGTACTTC,CASSQVRGRETQYF
-,TRBV12-5,-,TRBJ1-5,TGTGCTAGTGGTTTGGTACTGCCGGTATCAGGGAGCAATCAGCCCCAGCATTTT,CASGLVLPVSGSNQPQHF
-,TRBV4-2,few,TRBJ2-4,TGTGCCAGCAGCCAAGATCGGCCGAAAGCCATTCAGTACTTC,CASSQDRPKAIQYF
-,TRBV7-9,-,TRBJ2-6,TGTGCCAGCAGCGCTACACCTGGGGCCAACGTCCTGACTTTC,CASSATPGANVLTF
TRBD1,TRBV11-3,-,TRBJ1-2,TGTGCCAGCAGCCCTGGGACAGGGGTACGGTGCGACTATGGCTACACCTTC,CASSPGTGVRCDYGYTF
-,TRBV5-1,-,TRBJ1-1,TGCGCCAGCAGCTTTTCGGGAATGAACACTGAAGCTTTCTTT,CASSFSGMNTEAFF
TRBD1,TRBV10-2,-,TRBJ1-4,TGCGCCAGCAGTGAGTGGACAGGGGGGAATGAAAAACTGTTTTTT,CASSEWTGGNEKLFF
-,TRBV6-4,-,TRBJ1-6,TGTGCCAGCAGCGACCAGCTTAATTCACCCCTCCACTTT,CASSDQLNSPLHF
-,TRBV4-1,-,TRBJ2-1,TGCGCCAGCAGCCAAGCCTTCCAGGGGACCTACAATGAGCAGTTCTTC,CASSQAFQGTYNEQFF
-,TRBV12-5,-,TRBJ1-4,TGTGCTAGTGGCGCGACGTGGCAGTCAACTAATGAAAAACTGTTTTTT,CASGATWQSTNEKLFF
TRBD1,TRBV12-5,once,TRBJ2-3,TGTGCTAGTGGTGAGGGGACAGGGCGGACGGGCACAGATACGCAGTATTTT,CASGEGTGRTGTDTQYF
-,TRBV19,few,TRBJ2-2,TGTGCCAGTAGTCTTTACAGGAGGGTGGGAGAAACCGGGGAGCTGTTTTTT,CASSLYRRVGETGELFF
TRBD1,TRBV2,-,TRBJ2-5,TGTGCCAGCAGGACAGGGGGAGAGACCCAGTACTTC,CASRTGGETQYF
TRBD1,TRBV7-9,-,TRBJ1-6,TGTGCCAGCAGCGTAGGGGGCTCGGGAAATTCACCCCTCCACTTT,CASSVGGSGNSPLHF
-,TRBV9,-,TRBJ2-6,TGTGCCAGCAGTTCTGACTACGGGGGAAATTTACTTACTGGGGCCAACGTCCTGACTTTC,CASSSDYGGNLLTGANVLTF
-,TRBV7-8,-,TRBJ1-1,TGTGCCAGCAGCCCGACCCGGAACACTGAAGCTTTCTTT,CASSPTRNTEAFF
-,TRBV30,-,TRBJ1-4,TGTGCCTGCGCGCCAATCCAGGGGCGGGCTAATGAAAAACTGTTTTTT,CACAPIQGRANEKLFF
-,TRBV6-5,-,TRBJ1-1,TGTGCCAGCAGCCGGGGACGGACGAACACTGAAGCTTTCTTT,CASSRGRTNTEAFF
-,TRBV18,-,TRBJ1-1,TGTGCCAGCTCCACCGGGGGGGGCGAGGTAGCTTTCTTT,CASSTGGGEVAFF
TRBD1,TRBV2,-,TRBJ2-5,TGTGCCAGCAGAACACAGGGGCGAGAGACCCAGTACTTC,CASRTQGRETQYF
-,TRBV19,-,TRBJ1-5,TGTGCCAGTAGTACCCTAAAGGGGGGCAACAATCAGCCCCAGCATTTT,CASSTLKGGNNQPQHF
-,TRBV7-3,-,TRBJ1-1,TGTGCCAGCAGCGTACAGGGCAACACTGAAGCTTTCTTT,CASSVQGNTEAFF
TRBD1,TRBV7-8,-,TRBJ1-3,TGTGCCAGCAGCTCGACAGGGGGTGGAAACACCATATATTTT,CASSSTGGGNTIYF
-,TRBV3-1/TRBV3-2,-,TRBJ2-5,TGTGCCAGCAGCCAAGATCTGTGGGGAGAGACCCAGTACTTC,CASSQDLWGETQYF
-,TRBV18,few,TRBJ1-6,TGTGCCAGCTCACCAGGGGCTTTCTGGGGCTCACCCCTCCACTTT,CASSPGAFWGSPLHF
-,TRBV11-2,-,TRBJ1-1,TGTGCCAGCAGCTTAACTGGGGAAGCTTTCTTT,CASSLTGEAFF
TRBD1,TRBV12-5,-,TRBJ1-4,TGTGCTAGTGGTTCCGGGACAGGATCCGAAAAACTGTTTTTT,CASGSGTGSEKLFF
-,TRBV21-1,-,TRBJ2-2,TGTGCCAGCAGCAAAGCGGACAGGGCGAACACCGGGGAGCTGTTTTTT,CASSKADRANTGELFF
TRBD2,TRBV30,once,TRBJ2-5,TGTGCCTGGACGGAGTGGGGCGGGGGCCAAGAGACCCAGTACTTC,CAWTEWGGGQETQYF
TRBD1,TRBV4-3,-,TRBJ1-6,TGCGCCAGCAGCCAAAGCGGGACAGGGGGAAATTCACCCCTCCACTTT,CASSQSGTGGNSPLHF
-,TRBV11-2,-,TRBJ1-1,TGTGCCAGCAGCTTAGAGTGGGGACAAACGAACACTGAAGCTTTCTTT,CASSLEWGQTNTEAFF
-,TRBV20-1,-,TRBJ2-1,TGCAGTGCTGTAGCTGTCAATGAGCAGTTCTTC,CSAVAVNEQFF
-,TRBV5-8,once,TRBJ1-1,TGTGCCAGCAGCGGGGGGTGGAACACTGAAGCTTTCTTT,CASSGGWNTEAFF